The TCR beta chain described here comes from a study of blood T cells in healthy people across ages. Study-level points and caveats: Estimates of total diversity, which came from one million sequenced T cells, were considered to be underestimates.

V was clipped by 2 bases and J by 5 bases; unmatched bases: 5. The CDR3 covers 16 residues. Germline CDR1 is MNHNY and CDR2 is SVGAGI (reference sequence). This clonotype has a handful of counts. Its antigen is unknown. A sample-barcoded 5' primer and a J-beta primer mix were used in a second PCR of roughly 6 to 12 cycles. Individual samples furnished no less than 2.5 million CDR3-containing paired-end reads apiece. TCRdb re-called the 5' RACE reads through MiXCR, storing one row per CDR3 protein. The sample shows under 950,000 distinct CDR3 sequences, approximately 21% of them seen only once. Sequencing used blood. This chain joins TRBV6-6 and TRBJ1-6, with TRBD1 matching 8 bases. The TCR originated in a man aged 65 to 85 in good health. CDR3: CASSYGQGADNSPLHF. CDR3 coding DNA: TGTGCCAGCAGTTACGGGCAGGGGGCGGATAATTCACCCCTCCACTTT.